This passage covers 27 T cell receptor beta chains from one sample sequenced in a study of patients and donors after allogeneic stem cell transplantation. TCRdb redid the calling of the RT-PCR reads with MiXCR, one entry per CDR3 protein. The table includes tens of thousands of distinct CDR3 sequences, around 48% detected once. The source material was blood, either unsorted or a sorted T cell fraction (not recorded which). Every receptor here comes from a human donor who was either an allogeneic HSCT recipient or a stem cell or donor lymphocyte infusion donor (not recorded which). It is not recorded whose cells these are; they may come from a transplant donor.

This clonotype was counted between two and nine times. V gene TRBV5-1 combines with J gene TRBJ1-5; unclear D gene. Per germline, CDR1 SGHRS and CDR2 YFSETQ. Trimming left V 1 base short and J 1 base short, with 6 bases between. The CDR3 is 14 amino acids. The CDR3 sequence: CASSLNPSNQPQHF. DNA of the CDR3: TGCGCCAGCAGCTTGAATCCCAGCAATCAGCCCCAGCATTTT. Looking up the rest from reference TRBV5-1 and TRBJ1-5 gives the full variable domain: KAGVTQTPRYLIKTRGQQVTLSCSPISGHRSVSWYQQTPGQGLQFLFEYFSETQRNKGNFPGRFSGRQFSNSRSEMNVSTLELGDSALYLCASSLNPSNQPQHFGDGTRLSIL.

The sample holds a few counts of this clonotype. This rearrangement joins TRBV28 to TRBJ1-1, with D hard to call. Germline assignment: CDR1 MDHEN and CDR2 SYDVKM. Trimming pared 5 bases from V and 7 bases from J, leaving 17 bases between. CDR3 size: 14 residues. The CDR3, as DNA: TGTGCCAGCAGTATCCCCTGGACGATGGGTGAAGCTTTCTTT. This translates into CASSIPWTMGEAFF. The full variable domain, rest sourced from reference TRBV28 and TRBJ1-1, is DVKVTQSSRYLVKRTGEKVFLECVQDMDHENMFWYRQDPGLGLRLIYFSYDVKMKEKGDIPEGYSVSREKKERFSLILESASTNQTSMYLCASSIPWTMGEAFFGQGTRLTVV.

This chain connects TRBV29-1 to TRBJ1-2; no clear D gene. The CDR3 runs 8 residues. CDR1 is SQVTM, CDR2 ANQGSEA, per germline. CDR3 loop: CSAGGYTF. CDR3 in DNA: TGCAGTGCGGGTGGCTACACCTTC.

V gene TRBV18 combines with J gene TRBJ1-4; 8 nucleotides agree with TRBD1. Germline V lookup: CDR1 KGHSH, CDR2 LQKENI. V lost 3 bases and J lost 2; bases outside the gene matches: 2. CDR3 length equals 15 residues. CDR3 in DNA: TGTGCCAGCTCACCGGACAGGGTGACTAATGAAAAACTGTTTTTT. It is translated as CASSPDRVTNEKLFF.

This clonotype was picked up one time. As DNA, the CDR3 is TGTGCCACCAGTGATTCCAGGGTTGTGAGCTCAACCCGTGACAATCAGCCCCAGCATTTT. It translates to CATSDSRVVSSTRDNQPQHF. The chain uses TRBV24-1 and TRBJ1-5, with TRBD1 as a possible D gene (5 bases). V gave up 2 bases and J gave up 3 bases, with 25 bases separating them. Looked up from germline, CDR1 is KGHDR and CDR2 is SFDVKD. This CDR3 comprises 20 residues.

V usage is TRBV12-3 or TRBV12-4 and J usage is TRBJ1-2; no reliable D call. The CDR3 length is 13 residues. The V end was cut by 7 bases, the J end by 8 bases, with 17 bases between. The CDR3 region is CASIFGEGGGYTF. Here the CDR3 DNA reads TGTGCCAGCATCTTCGGGGAGGGAGGCGGCTACACCTTC.

The chain employs TRBV28 and TRBJ1-1, with 7 positions matching TRBD1. The V and J ends lost 7 bases and 1 base, in that order; junction bases with no gene match: 9. The CDR3 consists of 15 residues. In germline, CDR1 is MDHEN, CDR2 SYDVKM. The CDR3 reads CASTIGGPTNTEAFF. CDR3 DNA: TGTGCCAGCACCATAGGGGGCCCGACGAACACTGAAGCTTTCTTT.

This chain uses TRBV5-1 with TRBJ1-6, with 7 bases lining up with TRBD1. V was pared by 5 bases and J by 0 bases, with 8 bases of the junction left unmatched. The CDR3 contains 17 residues. Germline CDR1 reads SGHRS; CDR2 reads YFSETQ. Here the CDR3 reads CASSDRDSSSYNSPLHF. CDR3 in DNA: TGCGCCAGCAGTGACAGGGATTCAAGCTCCTATAATTCACCCCTCCACTTT.

The J gene is TRBJ1-1, the V gene TRBV28; D call uncertain. The germline V gene encodes CDR1 MDHEN and CDR2 SYDVKM. Between the trimmed V and J ends, which lost 2 bases and 4 bases, there was a span of 2 bases. The CDR3 runs 11 residues. CDR3 amino acids: CASSLPTEAFF. The CDR3 nucleotides read TGTGCCAGCAGTTTACCCACTGAAGCTTTCTTT.

V usage is TRBV10-3 and J usage is TRBJ1-1, with D uncertain. V was cut by 10 bases and J by 0 bases, with 12 bases left in between. The CDR3 extends over 13 amino acids. CDR1 and CDR2 (germline): ENHRY, SYGVKD. CDR3 region: CATQQALNTEAFF. The DNA for the CDR3 is TGTGCCACCCAACAAGCTCTGAACACTGAAGCTTTCTTT.

This chain joins TRBV3-1 and TRBJ2-1, with D hard to call. This CDR3 contains 17 residues. Germline CDR1 is LGHDT and CDR2 is YNNKEL (reference sequence). The V end lost 0 bases, the J end lost 4 bases, and 16 bases lay between the germline ends. The CDR3 nucleotides read TGTGCCAGCAGCCAAGATACGCTACCCTCCCCTTACAATGAGCAGTTCTTC. Protein sequence: CASSQDTLPSPYNEQFF.

This chain joins TRBV7-2 and TRBJ1-2; TRBD1 is a possible D gene (5 bases). The length of the CDR3 is 11 residues. Deletions cut 5 bases from V and 6 bases from J, with 7 bases between. Germline assignment: CDR1 SGHTA and CDR2 FQGNSA. The CDR3 sequence: CASSRQNGYTF. CDR3 DNA sequence: TGTGCCAGCAGCCGACAGAATGGCTACACCTTC.

The rearrangement links TRBV24-1 to TRBJ2-1, with D perhaps TRBD1 or TRBD2 (5 bases each). Germline loops: CDR1 KGHDR, CDR2 SFDVKD. CDR3 length: 15 residues. Trimming removed 5 bases at V and 5 bases at J, with 15 bases between. The chain's CDR3 is CATSVALGAHNEQFF. The CDR3, as DNA: TGTGCCACCAGTGTTGCCCTCGGGGCGCACAATGAGCAGTTCTTC.

The chain has TRBV4-3 and TRBJ1-2; D not resolved. Between the trimmed V and J ends, which lost 1 base and 4 bases, there was a span of 16 bases. Germline CDR1 LGHNA, CDR2 YSLEER. This CDR3 spans 16 amino acids. CDR3 in DNA: TGCGCCAGCAGCCAAGCACGGGAAGGTTCGGGCTATGGCTACACCTTC. Protein sequence: CASSQAREGSGYGYTF.

This clonotype was counted only a few times. The chain carries TRBV20-1 and TRBJ1-6; D is unclear. The CDR3 contains 15 residues. The germline V and J ends were trimmed by 4 bases and 0 bases, with 10 bases remaining between them. Germline CDR1 and CDR2: DFQATT and SNEGSKA (reference sequence). The DNA of the CDR3 is TGCAGTGCTATTCGGTTAATCTCCTATAATTCACCCCTCCACTTT. Translating gives CSAIRLISYNSPLHF.

The chain combines TRBV5-1 with TRBJ1-5; D ambiguous. CDR3 size: 16 residues. The germline CDR1 and CDR2 sequences are SGHRS and YFSETQ. V was trimmed by 5 bases and J by 4 bases, leaving 19 bases between them. The CDR3 loop reads CASRENAASPNQPQHF. The CDR3 region has the DNA TGCGCCAGCAGGGAAAACGCGGCGAGTCCGAATCAGCCCCAGCATTTT.

Worth noting for this clonotype: This sequence may be a read error, since a much larger clone differs from it by one base. The gene calls are TRBV14 and TRBJ1-2; D not certain. Germline V gives CDR1 SGHDN, CDR2 FVKESK. The ends were cut back, 8 bases at V and 2 bases at J, with 6 bases in the middle. CDR3 length: 11 amino acids. The CDR3 protein is CASGRNYGYTF. The CDR3 region has the DNA TGTGCCAGCGGGCGGAACTATGGCTACACCTTC.

The rearrangement uses TRBV18 and TRBJ2-2; 8 bases line up with TRBD1. Per germline, CDR1 KGHSH and CDR2 LQKENI. The CDR3 sequence is 15 residues long. Trimming at V came to 2 bases and at J to 6 bases, leaving 5 bases not matched to a gene. The CDR3 DNA sequence: TGTGCCAGCTCACCAAAAGGACAGGGTTCCGGGGAGCTGTTTTTT. It codes for CASSPKGQGSGELFF.

This chain uses TRBV6-5 with TRBJ1-5; TRBD1 might be the D (5 bases). The CDR3 is 15 residues long. Germline lookup yields CDR1 MNHEY and CDR2 SVGAGI. V was shortened by 0 bases and J by 2 bases, with 8 bases between the two germline ends. CDR3 protein: CASSYSIQGNQPQHF. The CDR3 DNA reads as TGTGCCAGCAGTTACTCGATACAGGGCAATCAGCCCCAGCATTTT.

This clonotype was picked up a small number of times. The chain uses TRBV6-5 and TRBJ1-1, with 10 bases that match TRBD1. CDR3 length: 16 amino acids. Per germline, CDR1 MNHEY and CDR2 SVGAGI. V lost 6 bases to trimming and J lost 3 bases; unmatched junction nucleotides: 10. The CDR3 sequence: CASSHGQGGWYTEAFF. CDR3 DNA: TGTGCCAGCAGCCACGGACAGGGGGGATGGTACACTGAAGCTTTCTTT.

This clonotype has a handful of counts. The V and J genes are TRBV5-1 and TRBJ1-1, with TRBD1 as a possible D gene (5 bases). Germline V lookup: CDR1 SGHRS, CDR2 YFSETQ. This CDR3 is built from 14 residues. V lost 4 bases to trimming and J lost 4 bases, with 14 bases between them. DNA for the CDR3: TGCGCCAGCAGCAGAGATTTCGGGGGCACTGAAGCTTTCTTT. Its translation: CASSRDFGGTEAFF.

This chain uses TRBV9 with TRBJ1-1, with D maybe TRBD1 (5 bases). The CDR3 is made up of 15 amino acids. Looked up from germline, CDR1 is SGDLS and CDR2 is YYNGEE. Trimming shortened V by 4 bases and J by 0 bases, and 13 bases separated the two germline ends. CDR3 sequence reads: CASSPPGRMNTEAFF. The CDR3 bases are TGTGCCAGCAGCCCACCGGGACGGATGAACACTGAAGCTTTCTTT.

The V and J genes are TRBV5-1 and TRBJ1-1; D may be TRBD1 (6 bases). Deletions cut 2 bases from V and 1 base from J, with 12 bases between. Germline CDR1 SGHRS, CDR2 YFSETQ. The CDR3 covers 15 residues. The CDR3: CASSLGQLANTEAFF. The CDR3 region has the DNA TGCGCCAGCAGCTTAGGACAGCTAGCGAACACTGAAGCTTTCTTT. Complete variable domain (other parts from reference TRBV5-1 and TRBJ1-1): KAGVTQTPRYLIKTRGQQVTLSCSPISGHRSVSWYQQTPGQGLQFLFEYFSETQRNKGNFPGRFSGRQFSNSRSEMNVSTLELGDSALYLCASSLGQLANTEAFFGQGTRLTVV.

The CDR3: CASGGVYNEQFF. The CDR3 region has the DNA TGTGCCAGCGGGGGGGTCTACAATGAGCAGTTCTTC. The V gene is TRBV2, the J gene TRBJ2-1; TRBD2 matches 7 bases. V shed 8 bases, J shed 3 bases, and the junction held 1 base outside the gene matches. The CDR3 extends over 12 amino acids. Germline loops: CDR1 SNHLY, CDR2 FYNNEI.

This clonotype was seen only a few times. The chain is built from TRBV20-1 and TRBJ1-2; tentatively, D is TRBD1 (5 bases). The CDR3 totals 11 residues. CDR1 is DFQATT, CDR2 SNEGSKA, per germline (reference sequence). Trimming took off 6 bases at V and 7 bases at J, with 12 bases between the two ends. The CDR3 region has the DNA TGCAGTGCCCCGTATGGGGGTGGCTACACCTTC. Translation gives CSAPYGGGYTF.

This clonotype was seen a few times. This chain connects TRBV10-3 to TRBJ1-3; D gene unclear. Germline-derived CDR1 and CDR2 are ENHRY and SYGVKD. Trimming stripped 3 bases from V and 0 bases from J, with 9 bases between. The CDR3 has 15 residues. This chain's CDR3 is CAISEGGSSGNTIYF. CDR3 coding DNA: TGTGCCATCAGTGAAGGAGGAAGCTCTGGAAACACCATATATTTT.

The table lists this clonotype with a few counts. V gene TRBV10-1 combines with J gene TRBJ1-1; no firm D call. Trimming left V 4 bases short and J 9 bases short, with 15 bases between. Germline-derived CDR1 and CDR2 are WNHNN and SYGVQD (reference sequence). The CDR3 is made up of 13 amino acids. In DNA form, the CDR3 reads TGCGCCAGCAGTGGGCCTGGACGGCTGCAAGCTTTCTTT. This gives the protein CASSGPGRLQAFF.